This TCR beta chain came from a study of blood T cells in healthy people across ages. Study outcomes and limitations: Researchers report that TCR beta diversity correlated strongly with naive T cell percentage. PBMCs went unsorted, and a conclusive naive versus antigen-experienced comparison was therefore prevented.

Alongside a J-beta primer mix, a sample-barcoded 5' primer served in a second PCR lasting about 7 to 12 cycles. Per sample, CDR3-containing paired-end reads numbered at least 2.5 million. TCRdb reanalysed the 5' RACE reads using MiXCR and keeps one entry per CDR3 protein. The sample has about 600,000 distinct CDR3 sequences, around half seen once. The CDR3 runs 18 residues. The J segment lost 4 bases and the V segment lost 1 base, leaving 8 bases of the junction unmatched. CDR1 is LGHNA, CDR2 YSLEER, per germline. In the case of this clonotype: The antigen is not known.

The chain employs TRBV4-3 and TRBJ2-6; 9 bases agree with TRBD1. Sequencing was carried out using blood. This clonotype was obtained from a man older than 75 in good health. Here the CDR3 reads CASSQGGTGKAGANVLTF. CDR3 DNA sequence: TGCGCCAGCAGCCAAGGAGGGACAGGGAAGGCAGGGGCCAACGTCCTGACTTTC.